The present TCR beta chain was sequenced within a study of blood T cell repertoires in COVID-19. Study details: Samples of COVID-19 (acute and convalescent) were obtained from the United States, Italy and Spain. The cDNA or gDNA used as material had been derived from T cells, B-cell-depleted T cells, or PBMCs.

Original processing methods: Estimated nucleated cell counts came from reference gene primer amplification. Profiled with immunoSEQ multiplex PCR; TCRdb holds only in-frame clones, not every one. V, J and clone size are those of that table, while D and trimming were read from the DNA. The repertoire holds about 220,000 clones, with around 83% as singletons. This receptor was taken from a woman between 45 and 60 years old with acute or convalescent COVID-19. The sequenced sample consisted of peripheral blood.

The CDR3 protein is CASSPSGDRAEAFF. CDR3 sequence (DNA): TGTGCCAGCAGCCCTTCCGGGGATAGGGCTGAAGCTTTCTTT. The V call is TRBV3-1 (or the pseudogene TRBV3-2), the J call TRBJ1-1; D remains unclear. The V gene lost 4 bases and the J gene lost 6 bases, with 15 bases spanning the gap. The CDR3 has 14 residues. In germline, CDR1 is LGHDT, CDR2 YNNKEL (reference sequence).